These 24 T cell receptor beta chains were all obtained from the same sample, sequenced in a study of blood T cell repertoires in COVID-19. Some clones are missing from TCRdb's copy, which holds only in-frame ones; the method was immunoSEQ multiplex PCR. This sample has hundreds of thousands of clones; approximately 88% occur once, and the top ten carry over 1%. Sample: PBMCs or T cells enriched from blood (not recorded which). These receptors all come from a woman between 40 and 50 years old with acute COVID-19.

CDR3 nucleotides: TGTGCCAGCAAAAGCGAGGGTAGAGTAGTAGCCTACAATGAGCAGTTCTTC. This codes for CASKSEGRVVAYNEQFF. The chain couples TRBV28 to TRBJ2-1; a possible D gene is TRBD2 (5 bases). CDR1 MDHEN and CDR2 SYDVKM come from the germline V gene. Trimming cost V 7 bases and J 2 bases, with 21 bases left between them. CDR3 length equals 17 residues.

CDR3 amino acids: CSASDLTGQETQYF. The CDR3 nucleotides are TGCAGTGCTAGTGACTTGACAGGACAAGAGACCCAGTACTTC. The chain carries TRBV20-1 and TRBJ2-5, with D maybe TRBD1 (6 bases). CDR1 and CDR2 from the germline V gene are DFQATT and SNEGSKA (reference sequence). This CDR3 is 14 amino acids long. V was shortened by 3 bases and J by 2 bases, with 13 bases between the two germline ends.

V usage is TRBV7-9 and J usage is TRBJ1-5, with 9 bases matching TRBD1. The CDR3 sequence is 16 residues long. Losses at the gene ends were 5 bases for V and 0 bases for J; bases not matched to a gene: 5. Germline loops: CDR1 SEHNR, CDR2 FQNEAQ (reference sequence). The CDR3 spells CASSLGTGRSNQPQHF. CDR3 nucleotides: TGTGCCAGCAGCCTGGGGACAGGGCGTAGCAATCAGCCCCAGCATTTT.

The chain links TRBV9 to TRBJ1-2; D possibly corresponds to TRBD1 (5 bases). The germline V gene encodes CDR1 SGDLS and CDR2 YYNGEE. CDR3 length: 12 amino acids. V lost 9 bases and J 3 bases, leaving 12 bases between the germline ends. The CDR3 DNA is TGTGCCACCGGCAGCAGGGACTATGGCTACACCTTC. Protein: CATGSRDYGYTF.

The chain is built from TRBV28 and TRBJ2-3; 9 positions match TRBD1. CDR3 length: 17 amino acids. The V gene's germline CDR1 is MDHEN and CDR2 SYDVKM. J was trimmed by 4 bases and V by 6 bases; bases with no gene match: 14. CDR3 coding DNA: TGTGCCAGCAGGGGGACAGGGTCGGATCTTATGGCAGATACGCAGTATTTT. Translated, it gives CASRGTGSDLMADTQYF.

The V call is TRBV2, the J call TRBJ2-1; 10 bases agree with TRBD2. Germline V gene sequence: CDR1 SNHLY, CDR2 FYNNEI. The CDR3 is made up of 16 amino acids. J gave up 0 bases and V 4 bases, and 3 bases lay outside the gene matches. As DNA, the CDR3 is TGTGCCAGCAGTGCCAGCGGGAGGGGCTCCTACAATGAGCAGTTCTTC. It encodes CASSASGRGSYNEQFF.

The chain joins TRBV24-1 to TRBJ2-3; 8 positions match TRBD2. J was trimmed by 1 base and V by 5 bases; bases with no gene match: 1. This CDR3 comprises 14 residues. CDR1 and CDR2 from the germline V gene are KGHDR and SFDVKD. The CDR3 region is CATSGTSRTDTQYF. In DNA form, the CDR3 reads TGTGCCACCAGTGGGACTAGCCGCACAGATACGCAGTATTTT.

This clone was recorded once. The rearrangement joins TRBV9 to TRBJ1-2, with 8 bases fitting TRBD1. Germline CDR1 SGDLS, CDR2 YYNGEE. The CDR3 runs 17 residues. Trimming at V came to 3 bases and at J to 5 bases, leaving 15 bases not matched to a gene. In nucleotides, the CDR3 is TGTGCCAGCAGCGAGGGGGACAGGTCTCTTTCTCTATATGGCTACACCTTC. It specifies CASSEGDRSLSLYGYTF.

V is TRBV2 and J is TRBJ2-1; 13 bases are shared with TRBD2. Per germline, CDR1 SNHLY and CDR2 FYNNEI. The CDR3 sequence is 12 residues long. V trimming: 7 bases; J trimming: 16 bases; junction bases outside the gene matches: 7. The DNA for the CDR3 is TGTGCCAGCATTGGACTAGCGGGAGTGTGTTTCTTC. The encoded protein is CASIGLAGVCFF.

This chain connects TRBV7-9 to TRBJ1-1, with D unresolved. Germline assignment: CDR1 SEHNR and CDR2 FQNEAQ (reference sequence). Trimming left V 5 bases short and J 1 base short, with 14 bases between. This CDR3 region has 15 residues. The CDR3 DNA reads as TGTGCCAGCAGCACCCGTGAAACTCCGAACACTGAAGCTTTCTTT. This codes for CASSTRETPNTEAFF.

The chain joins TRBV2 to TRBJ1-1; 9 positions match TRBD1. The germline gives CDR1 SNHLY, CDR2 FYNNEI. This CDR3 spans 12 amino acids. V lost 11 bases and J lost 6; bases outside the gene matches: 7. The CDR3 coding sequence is TGTGCCGCAGGGGGACAGGGAGCTGAAGCTTTCTTT. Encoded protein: CAAGGQGAEAFF.

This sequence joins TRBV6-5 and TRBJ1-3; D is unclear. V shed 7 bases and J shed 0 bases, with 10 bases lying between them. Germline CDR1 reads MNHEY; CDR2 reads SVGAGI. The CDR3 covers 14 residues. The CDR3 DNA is TGTGCCAGCAAGAGGGAGGACTCTGGAAACACCATATATTTT. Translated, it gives CASKREDSGNTIYF.

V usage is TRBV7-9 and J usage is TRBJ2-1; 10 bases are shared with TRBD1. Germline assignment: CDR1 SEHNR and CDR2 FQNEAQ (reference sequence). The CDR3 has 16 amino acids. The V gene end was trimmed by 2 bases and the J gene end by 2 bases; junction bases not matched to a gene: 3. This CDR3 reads CASSLPGQGAYNEQFF. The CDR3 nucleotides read TGTGCCAGCAGCTTACCAGGACAGGGGGCCTACAATGAGCAGTTCTTC.

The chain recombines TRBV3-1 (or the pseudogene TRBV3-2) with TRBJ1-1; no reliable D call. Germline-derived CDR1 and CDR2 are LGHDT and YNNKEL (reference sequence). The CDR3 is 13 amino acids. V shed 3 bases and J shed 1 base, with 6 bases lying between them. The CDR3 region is CASSQTGNTEAFF. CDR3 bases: TGTGCCAGCAGCCAGACGGGGAACACTGAAGCTTTCTTT.

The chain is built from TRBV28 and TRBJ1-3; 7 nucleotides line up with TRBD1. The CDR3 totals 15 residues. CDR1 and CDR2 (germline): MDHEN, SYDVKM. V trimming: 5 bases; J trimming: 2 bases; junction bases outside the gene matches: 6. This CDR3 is CASSLPTGTGNTIYF. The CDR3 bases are TGTGCCAGCAGTCTACCGACAGGGACTGGAAACACCATATATTTT.

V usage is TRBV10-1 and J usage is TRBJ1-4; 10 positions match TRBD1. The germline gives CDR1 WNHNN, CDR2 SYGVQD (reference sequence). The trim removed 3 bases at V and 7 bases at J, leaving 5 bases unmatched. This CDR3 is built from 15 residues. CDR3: CASSDRQGAGEKLFF. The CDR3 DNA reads TGCGCCAGCAGTGACCGACAGGGGGCCGGTGAAAAACTGTTTTTT.

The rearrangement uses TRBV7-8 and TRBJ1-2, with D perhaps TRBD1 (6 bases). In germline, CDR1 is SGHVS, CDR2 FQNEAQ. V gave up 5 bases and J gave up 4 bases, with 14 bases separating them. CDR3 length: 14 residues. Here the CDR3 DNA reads TGTGCCAGCAGCGCAAACAGGGACGTCTATGGCTACACCTTC. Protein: CASSANRDVYGYTF. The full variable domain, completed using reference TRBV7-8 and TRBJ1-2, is GAGVSQSPRYKVAKRGQDVALRCDPISGHVSLFWYQQALGQGPEFLTYFQNEAQLDKSGLPSDRFFAERPEGSVSTLKIQRTQQEDSAVYLCASSANRDVYGYTFGSGTRLTVV.

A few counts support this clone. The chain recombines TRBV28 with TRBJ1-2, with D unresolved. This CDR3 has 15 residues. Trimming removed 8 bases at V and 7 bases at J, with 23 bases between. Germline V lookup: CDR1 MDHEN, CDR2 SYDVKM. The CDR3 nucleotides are TGTGCCAGCCTACCCCTGACACGGGAAGTCGGTGGCTACACCTTC. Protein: CASLPLTREVGGYTF.

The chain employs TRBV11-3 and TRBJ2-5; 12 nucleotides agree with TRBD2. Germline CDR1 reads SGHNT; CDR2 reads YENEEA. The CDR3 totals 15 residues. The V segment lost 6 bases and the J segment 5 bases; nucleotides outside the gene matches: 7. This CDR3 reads CASSPGLAGHETQYF. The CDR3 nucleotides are TGTGCCAGCAGTCCCGGACTAGCGGGACACGAGACCCAGTACTTC.

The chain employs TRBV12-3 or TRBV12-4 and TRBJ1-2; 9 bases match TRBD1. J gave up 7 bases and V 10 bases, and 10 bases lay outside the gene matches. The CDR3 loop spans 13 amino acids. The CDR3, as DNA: TGTGCCACCATTTGGGGGACAGGGAGTGGCTACACCTTC. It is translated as CATIWGTGSGYTF.

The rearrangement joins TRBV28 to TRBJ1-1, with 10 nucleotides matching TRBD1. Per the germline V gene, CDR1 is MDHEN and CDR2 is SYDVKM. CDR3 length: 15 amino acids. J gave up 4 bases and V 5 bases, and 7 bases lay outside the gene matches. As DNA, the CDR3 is TGTGCCAGCAGTGAACCGGGACAGGGGATCACTGAAGCTTTCTTT. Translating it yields CASSEPGQGITEAFF.

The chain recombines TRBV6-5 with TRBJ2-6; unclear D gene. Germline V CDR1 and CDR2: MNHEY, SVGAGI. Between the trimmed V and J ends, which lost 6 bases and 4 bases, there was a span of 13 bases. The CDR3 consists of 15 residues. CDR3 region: CASSKWASGANVLTF. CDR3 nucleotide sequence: TGTGCCAGCAGCAAGTGGGCATCCGGGGCCAACGTCCTGACTTTC.

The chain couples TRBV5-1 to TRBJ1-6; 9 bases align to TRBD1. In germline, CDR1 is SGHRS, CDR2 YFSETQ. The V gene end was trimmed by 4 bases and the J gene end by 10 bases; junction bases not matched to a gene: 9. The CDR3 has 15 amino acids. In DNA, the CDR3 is TGCGCCAGCAGCGGCGGGACAGGGACGCAGTCACCCCTCCACTTT. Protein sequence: CASSGGTGTQSPLHF.

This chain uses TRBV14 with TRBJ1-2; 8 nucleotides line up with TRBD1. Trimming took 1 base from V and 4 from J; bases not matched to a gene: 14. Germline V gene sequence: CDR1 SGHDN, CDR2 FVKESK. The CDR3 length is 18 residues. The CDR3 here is CASSQGTGIFFGAYGYTF. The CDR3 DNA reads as TGTGCCAGCAGCCAAGGGACAGGGATTTTCTTCGGCGCCTATGGCTACACCTTC. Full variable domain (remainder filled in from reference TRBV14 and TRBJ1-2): EAGVTQFPSHSVIEKGQTVTLRCDPISGHDNLYWYRRVMGKEIKFLLHFVKESKQDESGMPNNRFLAERTGGTYSTLKVQPAELEDSGVYFCASSQGTGIFFGAYGYTFGSGTRLTVV.